The 23 T cell receptor beta chains reported below all come from one sample, sequenced in a study of shared T cell receptors in the human thymus. Assay used: immunoSEQ multiplex PCR; TCRdb lists only in-frame clones, some missing. The sample consists of 650,000 to 950,000 clones, approximately 85% of them appearing once. The data were also submitted as part of a second study, on human thymus T cells.

The sample was thymocytes. These receptors were obtained from a girl under three years old with a congenital heart defect.

The rearrangement uses TRBV5-1 and TRBJ2-1; D might be TRBD1 (6 bases). This CDR3 region has 16 residues. V lost 4 bases and J 4 bases, leaving 18 bases between the germline ends. The germline gives CDR1 SGHRS, CDR2 YFSETQ. CDR3 sequence (DNA): TGCGCCAGCAGCCCCTGGACAGAACCAATATACAATGAGCAGTTCTTC. It is translated as CASSPWTEPIYNEQFF.

J is TRBJ1-5 and V is TRBV20-1; 7 positions agree with TRBD1. V trimming: 7 bases; J trimming: 7 bases; junction bases outside the gene matches: 4. Germline lookup yields CDR1 DFQATT and CDR2 SNEGSKA (reference sequence). CDR3 length: 11 amino acids. CDR3 coding DNA: TGCAGTGTAGGGGGCTGGCAGCCCCAGCATTTT. Translating gives CSVGGWQPQHF.

The chain combines TRBV4-2 with TRBJ2-3; unclear D gene. This CDR3 contains 14 residues. Trimming left V 4 bases short and J 7 bases short, with 15 bases between. From germline, CDR1 is LGHNA and CDR2 YNFKEQ. CDR3 in DNA: TGTGCCAGCAGCCCCACGCTACTTACGAATACGCAGTATTTT. Translation gives CASSPTLLTNTQYF.

The chain has TRBV19 and TRBJ2-2; D perhaps matches TRBD2 (5 bases). From germline, CDR1 is LNHDA and CDR2 SQIVND (reference sequence). Trimming stripped 6 bases from V and 3 bases from J, with 8 bases between. The CDR3 runs to 13 residues. CDR3 region: CASSQEDTGELFF. CDR3 in DNA: TGTGCCAGTAGCCAGGAGGACACCGGGGAGCTGTTTTTT.

CDR3 region: CASSLTGGEQYF. The CDR3 DNA sequence: TGTGCCAGCAGCTTAACGGGGGGCGAGCAGTACTTC. The V and J genes are TRBV7-3 and TRBJ2-7; TRBD2 might be the D (6 bases). Per the germline V gene, CDR1 is SGHTA and CDR2 is FQGTGA. V was trimmed by 0 bases and J by 6 bases, leaving 6 bases between them. This CDR3 is built from 12 residues.

The chain joins TRBV7-9 to TRBJ1-5; 8 bases align to TRBD1. The germline gives CDR1 SEHNR, CDR2 FQNEAQ (reference sequence). With 4 bases clipped from V and 5 bases from J, the junction kept 4 bases outside the gene matches. This CDR3 comprises 14 residues. The CDR3 nucleotides read TGTGCCAGCAGCTGGACAGGGAATGATCAGCCCCAGCATTTT. Translation gives CASSWTGNDQPQHF.

The gene calls are TRBV29-1 and TRBJ1-1, with 8 bases matching TRBD1. V trimming: 0 bases; J trimming: 10 bases; junction bases outside the gene matches: 13. This CDR3 has 15 amino acids. The germline gives CDR1 SQVTM, CDR2 ANQGSEA. CDR3 bases: TGCAGCGTTGAAGACTGGGTGACAGGGGAAGTGGTAGCTTTCTTT. This gives the protein CSVEDWVTGEVVAFF.

CDR3 DNA: TGTGCCAGCAGTTACTTTTCTAGTCGAGAGACCCAGTACTTC. It codes for CASSYFSSRETQYF. The rearrangement uses TRBV6-5 and TRBJ2-5; D is uncertain. V lost 1 base to trimming and J lost 4 bases, with 10 bases between them. The CDR3 is 14 amino acids. CDR1 and CDR2 (germline): MNHEY, SVGAGI.

The chain is built from TRBV18 and TRBJ1-3; 7 nucleotides line up with TRBD1. V dropped 5 bases and J dropped 4; count of bases not matched to a gene: 8. The CDR3 is 15 amino acids. Germline V CDR1 and CDR2: KGHSH, LQKENI. The CDR3 loop is CASSESAGQGNTIYF. The DNA for the CDR3 is TGTGCCAGCTCAGAAAGCGCGGGACAGGGAAACACCATATATTTT.

The chain uses TRBV4-3 and TRBJ1-5; 7 nucleotides agree with TRBD1. J lost 2 bases, V lost 3 bases, and 10 bases had no gene match. CDR1 and CDR2 from the germline V gene are LGHNA and YSLEER. The CDR3 has 17 amino acids. CDR3 protein: CASSHGFQQGGNQPQHF. CDR3 nucleotide sequence: TGCGCCAGCAGCCACGGATTCCAGCAGGGGGGCAATCAGCCCCAGCATTTT.

The chain carries TRBV27 and TRBJ2-1; 7 bases are shared with TRBD1. The trim removed 3 bases at V and 8 bases at J, leaving 10 bases unmatched. The CDR3 is 15 amino acids. Per germline, CDR1 MNHEY and CDR2 SMNVEV (reference sequence). CDR3 nucleotides: TGTGCCAGCAGTTTTGAGGGGGCCGTTTTCGATGAGCAGTTCTTC. Translated, it gives CASSFEGAVFDEQFF.

Comment on this clone: Other DNA sequences in this sample translate to the same CDR3. The J gene is TRBJ1-3, the V gene TRBV5-1, with D tentatively TRBD1 (6 bases). CDR1 and CDR2 (germline): SGHRS, YFSETQ. The CDR3 runs to 14 residues. The V end lost 4 bases, the J end lost 0 bases, and 8 bases lay between the germline ends. CDR3 loop: CASSRDNSGNTIYF. The CDR3 nucleotides are TGCGCCAGCAGCCGGGACAACTCTGGAAACACCATATATTTT.

The chain combines TRBV27 with TRBJ2-7, with D possibly matching TRBD1 (5 bases). Trimming shortened V by 0 bases and J by 0 bases, and 15 bases separated the two germline ends. This CDR3 contains 17 residues. Germline V gene data show CDR1 as MNHEY and CDR2 as SMNVEV (reference sequence). The CDR3: CASSLSGRALISYEQYF. In nucleotides, the CDR3 is TGTGCCAGCAGTTTATCGGGCAGGGCCCTTATCTCCTACGAGCAGTACTTC.

J is TRBJ2-2 and V is TRBV7-9; D is perhaps TRBD2 (5 bases). The CDR3 has 15 amino acids. V was trimmed by 0 bases and J by 8 bases, leaving 13 bases between them. In germline, CDR1 is SEHNR, CDR2 FQNEAQ (reference sequence). This CDR3 is CASSLARVSAGELFF. The CDR3 DNA reads as TGTGCCAGCAGCTTAGCGCGGGTCTCAGCTGGGGAGCTGTTTTTT.

The V gene is TRBV6-1, the J gene TRBJ2-6; D is perhaps TRBD1 (6 bases). The CDR3 totals 16 residues. Germline loops: CDR1 MNHNS, CDR2 SASEGT. Trimming left V 4 bases short and J 10 bases short, with 20 bases between. The CDR3 here is CASSGTEPLVLNVLTF. The CDR3 nucleotides are TGTGCCAGCAGTGGGACAGAACCCCTAGTCCTAAACGTCCTGACTTTC.

The chain links TRBV11-2 to TRBJ2-5; 8 bases map to TRBD2. Germline V gene lookup returns CDR1 SGHAT and CDR2 FQNNGV. The CDR3 totals 15 residues. J was trimmed by 2 bases and V by 1 base; bases with no gene match: 3. In nucleotides, the CDR3 is TGTGCCAGCAGCTTAGGGGGGACTAGGCAAGAGACCCAGTACTTC. Translated, it gives CASSLGGTRQETQYF.

This chain uses TRBV7-8 with TRBJ2-2; the match to TRBD2 covers 7 bases. V lost 1 base to trimming and J lost 4 bases; unmatched junction nucleotides: 0. This CDR3 contains 14 residues. CDR1 and CDR2 from the germline V gene are SGHVS and FQNEAQ. The CDR3 loop reads CASSLGGGTGELFF. DNA for the CDR3: TGTGCCAGCAGCTTAGGCGGGGGCACCGGGGAGCTGTTTTTT.

The chain couples TRBV5-1 to TRBJ1-1, with TRBD1 matching over 8 bases. The germline gives CDR1 SGHRS, CDR2 YFSETQ. The J segment lost 6 bases and the V segment lost 3 bases, leaving 10 bases of the junction unmatched. This CDR3 contains 15 residues. CDR3 protein: CASSSPGQGPAEAFF. The CDR3 coding sequence is TGCGCCAGCAGCTCCCCCGGACAGGGTCCGGCTGAAGCTTTCTTT.

The chain carries TRBV5-1 and TRBJ2-7, with 11 nucleotides matching TRBD2. The length of the CDR3 is 14 residues. J lost 2 bases, V lost 5 bases, and 3 bases had no gene match. The germline V gene has CDR1 SGHRS and CDR2 YFSETQ. The CDR3 sequence is CASRTSGAAYEQYF. In nucleotides, the CDR3 is TGCGCCAGCAGGACTAGCGGGGCAGCCTACGAGCAGTACTTC.

The rearrangement joins TRBV5-1 to TRBJ2-7, with 7 bases that match TRBD2. Per germline, CDR1 SGHRS and CDR2 YFSETQ. V gave up 0 bases and J gave up 2 bases; unmatched junction bases: 20. The CDR3 runs 20 residues. This chain's CDR3 is CASSLAVLMGGARYAYEQYF. Here the CDR3 DNA reads TGCGCCAGCAGCTTGGCCGTTTTAATGGGAGGGGCGAGATATGCCTACGAGCAGTACTTC.

The V gene is TRBV18, the J gene TRBJ2-5, with TRBD1 identical over 8 bases. Germline-derived CDR1 and CDR2 are KGHSH and LQKENI. V gave up 0 bases and J gave up 5 bases; unmatched junction bases: 14. The CDR3 contains 18 residues. The CDR3 DNA is TGTGCCAGCTCACCACCCGCAGGGGGCGTACCTGCGGGCGAGACCCAGTACTTC. Protein sequence: CASSPPAGGVPAGETQYF.

The V gene is TRBV5-4, the J gene TRBJ1-2, with D tentatively TRBD1 (5 bases). CDR3 length equals 15 residues. V was shortened by 4 bases and J by 8 bases, with 21 bases between the two germline ends. The germline CDR1 and CDR2 sequences are SGHNT and YYREEE (reference sequence). CDR3 loop: CASSRGGARNVGYTF. CDR3 DNA sequence: TGTGCCAGCAGCCGCGGCGGGGCGCGAAATGTAGGCTACACCTTC. The full variable domain, rest sourced from reference TRBV5-4 and TRBJ1-2, is ETGVTQSPTHLIKTRGQQVTLRCSSQSGHNTVSWYQQALGQGPQFIFQYYREEENGRGNFPPRFSGLQFPNYSSELNVNALELDDSALYLCASSRGGARNVGYTFGSGTRLTVV.

Only one count was recorded for this clone. The chain carries TRBV7-9 and TRBJ1-2; D gene ambiguous. The CDR3 contains 15 residues. Between the trimmed V and J ends, which lost 1 base and 2 bases, there was a span of 11 bases. Germline CDR1 and CDR2: SEHNR and FQNEAQ (reference sequence). The CDR3 sequence: CASSLESSGNYGYTF. CDR3 DNA sequence: TGTGCCAGCAGCTTAGAGTCCTCGGGGAACTATGGCTACACCTTC.